These 21 T cell receptor beta chains came from one sample sequenced in a study of T cells in Graves' hyperthyroidism and ophthalmopathy. Template material for amplifying TCR beta CDR3 regions consisted of RNA transcripts. During a first-round RT-PCR of the TCR CDR3, the HTBI primer set was used. TCRdb reprocessed the multiplex PCR reads with MiXCR, giving one entry per CDR3 protein. The data show about 700,000 distinct CDR3 sequences, with about 45% seen just once and less than 9% held by the top ten. Specimen: peripheral blood or thyroid tissue (not recorded which). The receptor set was obtained from an adult man with Graves' disease, either hyperthyroidism or ophthalmopathy (not recorded which).

This chain links TRBV2 with TRBJ2-7, with 9 nucleotides matching TRBD2. J gave up 2 bases and V 4 bases, and 3 bases lay outside the gene matches. Germline loops: CDR1 SNHLY, CDR2 FYNNEI. The CDR3 runs to 14 residues. CDR3 nucleotide sequence: TGTGCCAGCAGTGCGTCTAGCGGGGCCTACGAGCAGTACTTC. It specifies CASSASSGAYEQYF.

A word on this clonotype: Just one base apart from a much larger clone, this may be a read error. The V call is TRBV20-1, the J call TRBJ2-6; no reliable D call. The germline gives CDR1 DFQATT, CDR2 SNEGSKA (reference sequence). The CDR3 has 13 residues. CDR3 loop: CSAESSRANVLTF. The CDR3, as DNA: TGCAGTGCGGAGAGCTCTAGGGCCAACGTCCTGACTTTC.

The chain employs TRBV6-5 and TRBJ1-1, with 7 bases that match TRBD1. The ends lost 5 bases at V and 0 bases at J; junction bases unmatched: 6. CDR3 length: 15 residues. Germline V lookup: CDR1 MNHEY, CDR2 SVGAGI. The CDR3 sequence: CASSAWGQMNTEAFF. The CDR3 nucleotides are TGTGCCAGCAGTGCCTGGGGACAGATGAACACTGAAGCTTTCTTT.

The chain uses TRBV10-3 and TRBJ2-7, with 8 positions matching TRBD1. The CDR3 is 13 amino acids. Trimming removed 6 bases from V and 5 bases from J; junction bases left unmatched: 6. Per the germline V gene, CDR1 is ENHRY and CDR2 is SYGVKD. The CDR3 DNA sequence: TGTGCCATCAGATCAGGGGGCGGGCACGAGCAGTACTTC. Protein product: CAIRSGGGHEQYF.

The J gene is TRBJ2-6, the V gene TRBV29-1; D ambiguous. There are 14 residues in the CDR3. CDR1 and CDR2 from the germline V gene are SQVTM and ANQGSEA. V lost 3 bases and J 10 bases, leaving 16 bases between the germline ends. CDR3 residues: CSVDAGISANVLTF. CDR3 sequence (DNA): TGCAGCGTTGATGCAGGTATCTCGGCTAACGTCCTGACTTTC.

The rearrangement links TRBV2 to TRBJ2-5; 12 bases fit TRBD2. The V segment lost 5 bases and the J segment 5 bases; nucleotides outside the gene matches: 6. Per the germline V gene, CDR1 is SNHLY and CDR2 is FYNNEI. The CDR3 loop spans 15 amino acids. CDR3 loop: CASSHLAGGDETQYF. CDR3 DNA sequence: TGTGCCAGCAGTCATCTAGCGGGAGGGGATGAGACCCAGTACTTC.

This clonotype was counted at least ten times. The rearrangement joins TRBV7-2 to TRBJ1-2; D remains unclear. Trimming took 1 base from V and 5 from J, leaving 11 bases between them. Germline CDR1 reads SGHTA; CDR2 reads FQGNSA. The length of the CDR3 is 14 residues. CDR3: CASSLDQAKYGYTF. CDR3 nucleotides: TGTGCCAGCAGCTTAGACCAGGCCAAGTATGGCTACACCTTC.

This clonotype was observed a single time. The V gene is TRBV10-3, the J gene TRBJ2-7, with D unclear. Trimming took off 2 bases at V and 2 bases at J, with 7 bases between the two ends. Germline CDR1 ENHRY, CDR2 SYGVKD. CDR3 length: 13 amino acids. DNA of the CDR3: TGTGCCATCAGTGAGAGGAGCACCTACGAGCAGTACTTC. Protein: CAISERSTYEQYF.

The V call is TRBV7-9, the J call TRBJ2-7, with 11 bases that match TRBD1. The V gene end was trimmed by 3 bases and the J gene end by 5 bases; junction bases not matched to a gene: 15. Germline CDR1 SEHNR, CDR2 FQNEAQ (reference sequence). The length of the CDR3 is 18 residues. DNA for the CDR3: TGTGCCAGCAGCTTGTCGCCTATCCTCGGGACAGGGGGAGACGAGCAGTACTTC. As protein: CASSLSPILGTGGDEQYF.

The sample holds one count of this clonotype. Possible read error: a much larger clone is one base away. The chain is built from TRBV11-2 and TRBJ1-2; D is undetermined. This CDR3 spans 14 amino acids. Germline CDR1 reads SGHAT; CDR2 reads FQNNGV. The CDR3 here is CATSLPDRPYGYTF. The CDR3 DNA is TGTGCCACCAGCCTCCCCGATCGGCCTTATGGCTACACCTTC.

The CDR3 loop is CASEGGFSYISPLHF. CDR3 bases: TGTGCCTCAGAGGGGGGATTTTCCTACATTTCACCCCTCCACTTT. The chain combines TRBV25-1 with TRBJ1-6; tentatively, D is TRBD1 (6 bases). The CDR3 extends over 15 amino acids. Trimming cost V 11 bases and J 9 bases, with 23 bases left between them. From germline, CDR1 is MGHDK and CDR2 SYGVNS.

This clonotype was seen at least ten times. The chain links TRBV19 to TRBJ1-2; perhaps TRBD1 as D (6 bases). Trimming took 3 bases from V and 4 from J, leaving 9 bases between them. Looked up from germline, CDR1 is LNHDA and CDR2 is SQIVND (reference sequence). This CDR3 has 13 residues. This CDR3 reads CASSIGGTYGYTF. CDR3 DNA: TGTGCCAGTAGTATCGGGGGCACCTATGGCTACACCTTC.

This sequence joins TRBV24-1 and TRBJ1-2; D is uncertain. Germline V lookup: CDR1 KGHDR, CDR2 SFDVKD. The ends were cut back, 9 bases at V and 6 bases at J, with 28 bases in the middle. The CDR3 sequence is 17 residues long. The CDR3 loop reads CATRLIAGFVVTHGYTF. In DNA form, the CDR3 reads TGTGCCACCCGCCTGATCGCGGGGTTTGTTGTTACACATGGCTACACCTTC.

The chain employs TRBV25-1 and TRBJ1-2; 7 nucleotides agree with TRBD1. The germline V gene encodes CDR1 MGHDK and CDR2 SYGVNS. Unmatched junction bases numbered 18, after V lost 2 bases and J lost 6 bases. The CDR3 is 18 residues long. The CDR3 coding sequence is TGTGCCAGCAGTGAAGGGGTATTTTGGCACAGGGGTCAGCATGGCTACACCTTC. Protein sequence: CASSEGVFWHRGQHGYTF.

This clonotype has just a few counts. This chain links TRBV4-1 with TRBJ2-5, with D possibly TRBD1 on 6 matching bases. The CDR3 is made up of 15 amino acids. The germline CDR1 and CDR2 sequences are MGHRA and YSYEKL. Trimming removed 0 bases from V and 2 bases from J, with 10 bases in between. CDR3 region: CASSQEWQGQETQYF. As DNA, the CDR3 is TGCGCCAGCAGCCAAGAATGGCAGGGGCAAGAGACCCAGTACTTC.

DNA for the CDR3: TGTGCCAGCAGCTTAGCGAACGGGATGAACACTGAAGCTTTCTTT. It translates to CASSLANGMNTEAFF. The rearrangement uses TRBV7-9 and TRBJ1-1; D is undetermined. This CDR3 region has 15 residues. The germline CDR1 and CDR2 sequences are SEHNR and FQNEAQ (reference sequence). V was trimmed by 0 bases and J by 0 bases, leaving 8 bases between them.

This clonotype was detected only a few times. The junction shows a germline mismatch at one end, possibly a read error. The rearrangement uses TRBV7-8 and TRBJ1-2; a weak D match, TRBD1 (6 bases). The germline CDR1 and CDR2 sequences are SGHVS and FQNEAQ. This CDR3 contains 12 residues. The chain's CDR3 is CAGSLGGYGYTF. CDR3 DNA sequence: TGTGCCGGCAGCTTAGGGGGCTATGGCTACACCTTC.

This clonotype was picked up many times. The genes are TRBV9 and TRBJ1-6; TRBD1 matches 8 bases. There are 14 residues in the CDR3. Germline V lookup: CDR1 SGDLS, CDR2 YYNGEE. Losses at the gene ends were 3 bases for V and 5 bases for J; bases not matched to a gene: 1. The chain's CDR3 is CASSATGDNSPLHF. The CDR3 nucleotides are TGTGCCAGCAGCGCGACAGGGGATAATTCACCCCTCCACTTT.

The chain uses TRBV29-1 and TRBJ2-6, with D hard to call. Germline-derived CDR1 and CDR2 are SQVTM and ANQGSEA. This CDR3 is 14 amino acids long. V was trimmed by 8 bases and J by 0 bases, leaving 11 bases between them. CDR3 amino acids: CSSHGNSGANVLTF. DNA for the CDR3: TGCAGCAGTCACGGAAACTCTGGGGCCAACGTCCTGACTTTC.

This clonotype was recorded many times. The V gene is TRBV2, the J gene TRBJ2-7, with D tentatively TRBD2 (5 bases). CDR1 is SNHLY, CDR2 FYNNEI, per germline. Trimming stripped 3 bases from V and 0 bases from J, with 18 bases between. This CDR3 region has 17 residues. The CDR3 nucleotides are TGTGCCAGCAGTGATGTTGTGGAGGACCCCCTCTCCTACGAGCAGTACTTC. Protein sequence: CASSDVVEDPLSYEQYF.

This clonotype came up a few times. The chain uses TRBV20-1 and TRBJ1-1; 7 positions match TRBD1. The V and J ends lost 1 base and 3 bases, in that order; junction bases with no gene match: 5. This CDR3 has 14 amino acids. Per the germline V gene, CDR1 is DFQATT and CDR2 is SNEGSKA (reference sequence). The CDR3 nucleotides are TGCAGTGCTAGAGTAGTGACAGGGTACACTGAAGCTTTCTTT. Encoded protein: CSARVVTGYTEAFF.